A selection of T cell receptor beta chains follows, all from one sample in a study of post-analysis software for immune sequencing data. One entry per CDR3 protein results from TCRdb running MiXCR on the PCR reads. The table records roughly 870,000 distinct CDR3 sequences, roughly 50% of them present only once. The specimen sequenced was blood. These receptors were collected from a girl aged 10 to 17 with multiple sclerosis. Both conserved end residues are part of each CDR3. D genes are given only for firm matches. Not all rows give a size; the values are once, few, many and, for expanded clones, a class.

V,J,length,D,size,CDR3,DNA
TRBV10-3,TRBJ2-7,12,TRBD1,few,CAISKDRNEQYF,TGTGCCATCAGCAAGGACAGGAACGAGCAGTACTTC
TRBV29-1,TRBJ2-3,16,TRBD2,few,CSVDSAPTGGRPTQYF,TGCAGCGTTGATTCTGCCCCCACGGGGGGGAGACCCACGCAGTATTTT
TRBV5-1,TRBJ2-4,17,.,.,CASSHRGLREAKNIQYF,TGCGCCAGCAGCCACCGGGGGCTCCGGGAAGCCAAAAACATTCAGTACTTC
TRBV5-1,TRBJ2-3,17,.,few,CASSLASIGDYTDTQYF,TGCGCCAGCAGCTTGGCCTCGATCGGAGACTACACAGATACGCAGTATTTT
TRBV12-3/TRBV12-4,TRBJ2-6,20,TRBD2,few,CASSPQSLRGDLSGANVLTF,TGTGCCAGCAGTCCTCAATCACTTCGGGGGGACCTCTCTGGGGCCAACGTCCTGACTTTC
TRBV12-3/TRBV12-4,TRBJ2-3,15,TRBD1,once,CASRFRTGITDAEYF,TGTGCCAGCCGCTTCCGGACAGGGATCACAGATGCGGAGTATTTT
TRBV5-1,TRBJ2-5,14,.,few,CASSDTAASETQYF,TGCGCCAGCAGCGACACGGCAGCGTCGGAGACCCAGTACTTC
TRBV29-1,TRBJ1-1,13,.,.,CSVEPGMNTEAFF,TGCAGCGTTGAACCAGGAATGAACACTGAAGCTTTCTTT
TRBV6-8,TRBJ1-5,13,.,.,CASPDQGRQPQHF,TGTGCCAGCCCTGATCAGGGAAGACAGCCCCAGCATTTT
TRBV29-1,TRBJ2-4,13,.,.,CSVPGPGQNIQYF,TGCAGCGTACCGGGACCGGGACAAAACATTCAGTACTTC
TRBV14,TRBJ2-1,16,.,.,CASSQVRLGAYNEQFF,TGTGCCAGCAGCCAAGTTAGGCTGGGGGCCTACAATGAGCAGTTCTTC
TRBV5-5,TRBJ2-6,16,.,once,CASSLGGQAWANVLTF,TGTGCCAGCAGCTTGGGGGGACAAGCATGGGCCAACGTCCTGACTTTC
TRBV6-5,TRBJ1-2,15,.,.,CASSYSRRANYGYTF,TGTGCCAGCAGTTACTCGAGGAGAGCTAACTATGGCTACACCTTC
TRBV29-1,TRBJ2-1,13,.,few,CSAPRTTYNGQFF,TGCAGCGCCCCTAGGACAACTTACAATGGGCAGTTCTTC
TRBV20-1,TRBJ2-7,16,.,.,CSARVVGGRSRYEQYF,TGCAGTGCTAGAGTAGTGGGGGGGCGCAGTCGGTACGAGCAGTACTTC
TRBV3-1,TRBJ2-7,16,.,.,CAGSQGFEPRVYEQYF,TGTGCCGGCAGCCAAGGTTTCGAGCCGAGGGTCTACGAGCAGTACTTC
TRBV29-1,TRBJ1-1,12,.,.,CSVLRGGTEAFF,TGCAGCGTCCTCAGGGGAGGGACTGAAGCTTTCTTT
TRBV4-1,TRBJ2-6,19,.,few,CASSQDAEVSVSGANVLTF,TGCGCCAGCAGCCAAGATGCTGAGGTGTCTGTCTCTGGGGCCAACGTCCTGACTTTC
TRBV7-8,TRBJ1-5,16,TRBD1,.,CASSPRQGEGNQPQHF,TGTGCCAGCAGCCCCAGACAGGGTGAGGGCAATCAGCCCCAGCATTTT
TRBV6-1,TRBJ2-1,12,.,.,CASQPPVDEQFF,TGTGCCTCCCAACCACCTGTCGATGAGCAGTTCTTC
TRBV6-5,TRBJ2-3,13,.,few,CASSYGSTDTQYF,TGTGCCAGCAGTTACGGCAGCACAGATACGCAGTATTTT
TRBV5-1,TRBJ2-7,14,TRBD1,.,CASSLGQGLDEQYF,TGCGCCAGCAGCTTGGGACAGGGTTTAGACGAGCAGTACTTC
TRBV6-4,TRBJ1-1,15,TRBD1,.,CASSEAGTGNTEAFF,TGTGCCAGCAGTGAAGCCGGGACAGGAAACACTGAAGCTTTCTTT
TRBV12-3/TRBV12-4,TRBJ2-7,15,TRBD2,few,CASRPGTSGSYEQYF,TGTGCCAGCAGGCCCGGGACTAGCGGGAGTTACGAGCAGTACTTC
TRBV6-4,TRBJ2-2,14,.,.,CASSDRANTGEPFF,TGTGCCAGCAGTGACAGGGCCAACACCGGGGAGCCGTTTTTT
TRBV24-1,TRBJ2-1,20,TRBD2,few,CATSDFTLAGGLSSYNEQFF,TGTGCCACCAGTGATTTTACCCTAGCGGGGGGCCTGAGCTCCTACAATGAGCAGTTCTTC
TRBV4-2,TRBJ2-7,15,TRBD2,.,CASSQAPGLSYEQYF,TGTGCCAGCAGCCAAGCCCCGGGACTATCCTACGAGCAGTACTTC
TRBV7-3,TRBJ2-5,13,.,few,CASSFGKQETQYF,TGTGCCAGCAGCTTCGGTAAACAAGAGACCCAGTACTTC
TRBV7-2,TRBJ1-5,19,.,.,CASSLAVVRGSLWNQPQHF,TGTGCCAGCAGCTTAGCGGTAGTCAGAGGGTCCCTCTGGAATCAGCCCCAGCATTTT
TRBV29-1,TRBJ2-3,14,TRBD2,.,CSVGLAGFTDTQYF,TGCAGCGTTGGTCTAGCGGGATTCACAGATACGCAGTATTTT
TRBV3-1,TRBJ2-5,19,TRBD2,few,CASSQDRTGLAGWEETQYF,TGTGCCAGCAGCCAAGATCGTACGGGACTAGCGGGGTGGGAAGAGACCCAGTACTTC
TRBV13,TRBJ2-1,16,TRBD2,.,CASSPSGLAGTLEQFF,TGTGCCAGCAGCCCGAGTGGACTAGCGGGAACGCTTGAGCAGTTCTTC
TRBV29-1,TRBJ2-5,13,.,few,CSVPGGVGETQYF,TGCAGCGTGCCCGGCGGAGTGGGAGAGACCCAGTACTTC
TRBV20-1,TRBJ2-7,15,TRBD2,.,CSARRGAGGPYEQYF,TGCAGTGCCCGACGAGGGGCGGGAGGCCCCTACGAGCAGTACTTC
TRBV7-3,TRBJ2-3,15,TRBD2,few,CASSLAGGPGDTQYF,TGTGCCAGCAGCTTAGCGGGGGGGCCAGGCGATACGCAGTATTTT
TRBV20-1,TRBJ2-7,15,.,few,CSARELDRPYYEQYF,TGCAGTGCTAGAGAGCTTGACAGGCCCTACTACGAGCAGTACTTC
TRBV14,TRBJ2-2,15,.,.,CASSQVRQPSGELFF,TGTGCCAGCAGCCAAGTGCGTCAGCCCAGCGGGGAGCTGTTTTTT
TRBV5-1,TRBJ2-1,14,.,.,CASSLGGPLNEQFF,TGCGCCAGCAGCTTGGGCGGCCCCCTCAATGAGCAGTTCTTC
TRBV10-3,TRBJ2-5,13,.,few,CAISTEDSETQYF,TGTGCCATCAGTACCGAGGACTCCGAGACCCAGTACTTC
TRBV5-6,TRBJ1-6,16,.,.,CASSLASTGRNSPLHF,TGTGCCAGCAGCTTGGCTTCAACAGGGAGGAATTCACCCCTCCACTTT
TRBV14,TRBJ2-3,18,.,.,CASSQAERPVTRSGSQYF,TGTGCCAGCAGCCAAGCGGAACGGCCGGTAACCCGGAGCGGATCGCAGTATTTT
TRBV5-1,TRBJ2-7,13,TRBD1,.,CASSETGRYEQYF,TGCGCCAGCAGCGAGACAGGGCGCTACGAGCAGTACTTC
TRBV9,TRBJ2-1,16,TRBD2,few,CASSPQTSGAGGEQFF,TGTGCCAGCAGCCCCCAGACTAGCGGGGCGGGGGGTGAGCAGTTCTTC
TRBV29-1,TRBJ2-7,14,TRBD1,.,CSIAHRGLPYEQYF,TGCAGCATAGCCCACAGGGGGCTCCCCTACGAGCAGTACTTC
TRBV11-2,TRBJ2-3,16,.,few,CASSLLRGGGTDTQYF,TGTGCCAGCAGCTTACTTCGGGGAGGAGGCACAGATACGCAGTATTTT
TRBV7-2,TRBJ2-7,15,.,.,CASSFLDSARGEQYF,TGTGCCAGCAGCTTCCTCGACAGCGCCAGGGGCGAGCAGTACTTC
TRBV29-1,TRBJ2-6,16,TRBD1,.,CSVPGTVGSGANVLTF,TGCAGCGTGCCCGGGACAGTGGGCTCTGGGGCCAACGTCCTGACTTTC
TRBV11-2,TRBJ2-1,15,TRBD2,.,CASSVSGGPGDEQFF,TGTGCCAGCAGCGTTAGCGGGGGGCCGGGAGATGAGCAGTTCTTC
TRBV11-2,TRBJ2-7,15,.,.,CASSLGPSYQYEQYF,TGTGCCAGCAGCTTAGGTCCTAGTTACCAGTACGAGCAGTACTTC
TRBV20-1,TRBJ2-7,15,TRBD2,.,CSAFLAGGIYYEQYF,TGCAGTGCCTTCCTAGCGGGCGGAATCTACTACGAGCAGTACTTC
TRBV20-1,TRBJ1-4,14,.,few,CSAPPMGTDEKLFF,TGCAGTGCCCCCCCAATGGGAACCGATGAAAAACTGTTTTTT
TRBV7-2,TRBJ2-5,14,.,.,CASSLKLRGETQYF,TGTGCCAGCAGCTTAAAATTAAGGGGAGAGACCCAGTACTTC
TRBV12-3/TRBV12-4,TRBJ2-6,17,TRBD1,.,CASSSSGTGEGANVLTF,TGTGCCAGCAGTTCCTCCGGGACAGGGGAGGGGGCCAACGTCCTGACTTTC
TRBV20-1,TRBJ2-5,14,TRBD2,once,CSARDGTNRETQYF,TGCAGTGCTAGAGACGGGACTAACCGAGAGACCCAGTACTTC